A single sample is the source of the 21 T cell receptor beta chains below, sequenced in a study of T cell responses to AZD1222 COVID-19 vaccine (dated by TCRdb to the early 2020s). Libraries were made using the immunoSEQ multiplex PCR assay. This is the immuneACCESS table as TCRdb keeps it, with only in-frame sequences that have V and J called. A part of the clones is gone; compared with another copy, unresolved V genes explain less than half, and the rest is unexplained. In all, the sample holds about 130,000 clones, and roughly nine tenths of those were seen once. The top ten clonotypes cover 6.3% of the sample. The time point tag for this specimen amounts to: baseline before first vaccination. The material was peripheral blood, obtained on day 0 of AZD1222 vaccination. These receptors all stem from an adult in good health.

The CDR3 loop is CASSPGRGGGTDTQYF. The CDR3 bases are TGTGCCAGCAGCCCAGGTCGGGGGGGTGGCACAGATACGCAGTATTTT. This sequence joins TRBV4-2 and TRBJ2-3, with 8 nucleotides matching TRBD2. CDR1 and CDR2 (germline): LGHNA, YNFKEQ. Trimming cost V 4 bases and J 1 base; bases outside gene matches: 7. The CDR3 has 16 amino acids.

The V gene is TRBV9, the J gene TRBJ1-1; the D is unclear. This CDR3 is built from 12 residues. With 8 bases removed from V and 6 bases from J, the gap between germline ends came to 14 bases. CDR1 is SGDLS and CDR2 is YYNGEE in the germline V gene. Here the CDR3 DNA reads TGTGCCAGTGGTGTTTCAGCAGCTGAAGCTTTCTTT. It is translated as CASGVSAAEAFF.

The chain recombines TRBV6-2 or TRBV6-3 with TRBJ2-1; D is ambiguous. The V and J ends lost 5 bases and 7 bases respectively, with 15 bases between them. Germline lookup yields CDR1 MNHEY and CDR2 SVGEGT. The CDR3 is 14 amino acids. CDR3 bases: TGTGCCAGCAGTACCGACTCCCCGTGGAATGAGCAGTTCTTC. Translation: CASSTDSPWNEQFF.

The chain carries TRBV5-1 and TRBJ1-2, with a possible D match to TRBD1 (5 bases). Trimming took off 5 bases at V and 3 bases at J, with 14 bases between the two ends. The CDR3 is 14 residues long. The germline V gene encodes CDR1 SGHRS and CDR2 YFSETQ. The CDR3 DNA reads as TGCGCCAGCAGTTCCTCCGGGGCAGACTATGGCTACACCTTC. Residues: CASSSSGADYGYTF.

The chain carries TRBV7-2 and TRBJ2-2, with 7 bases identical to TRBD2. Germline values: CDR1 SGHTA, CDR2 FQGNSA. V lost 8 bases to trimming and J lost 5 bases; unmatched junction nucleotides: 11. This CDR3 region has 15 residues. CDR3 residues: CASFSGGVATGELFF. The CDR3 region has the DNA TGTGCCAGCTTCTCTGGGGGGGTAGCTACCGGGGAGCTGTTTTTT.

V gene TRBV6-6 combines with J gene TRBJ2-6; D perhaps matches TRBD2 (5 bases). The germline CDR1 and CDR2 sequences are MNHNY and SVGAGI (reference sequence). V was cut by 8 bases and J by 4 bases, with 15 bases left in between. The CDR3 is made up of 15 amino acids. The CDR3 DNA sequence: TGTGCCAGCGTGATGGGAGTAACAGGGGCCAACGTCCTGACTTTC. This codes for CASVMGVTGANVLTF.

V usage is TRBV5-4 and J usage is TRBJ1-1; a weak D match, TRBD1 (5 bases). Germline V gene lookup returns CDR1 SGHNT and CDR2 YYREEE (reference sequence). Between the trimmed V and J ends, which lost 4 bases and 3 bases, there was a span of 13 bases. The CDR3 extends over 14 amino acids. This CDR3 is CASSLPGGDTEAFF. Here the CDR3 DNA reads TGTGCCAGCAGCCTCCCGGGAGGGGACACTGAAGCTTTCTTT. The full variable domain, rest sourced from reference TRBV5-4 and TRBJ1-1, is ETGVTQSPTHLIKTRGQQVTLRCSSQSGHNTVSWYQQALGQGPQFIFQYYREEENGRGNFPPRFSGLQFPNYSSELNVNALELDDSALYLCASSLPGGDTEAFFGQGTRLTVV.

The rearrangement joins TRBV7-9 to TRBJ2-5; 7 bases line up with TRBD2. CDR3 length: 15 amino acids. Germline V CDR1 and CDR2: SEHNR, FQNEAQ (reference sequence). V gave up 5 bases and J gave up 4 bases; unmatched junction bases: 10. The CDR3 coding sequence is TGTGCCAGCAGCCTCTCCGGCGGGGGAGGAGAGACCCAGTACTTC. It codes for CASSLSGGGGETQYF.

V usage is TRBV30 and J usage is TRBJ2-7; D not resolved. Germline V gives CDR1 GTSNPN, CDR2 SVGIG (reference sequence). This CDR3 is 12 amino acids long. V lost 1 base to trimming and J lost 2 bases, with 6 bases between them. In nucleotides, the CDR3 is TGTGCCTGGAGTGCTTCGGCCTACGAGCAGTACTTC. This encodes CAWSASAYEQYF.

CDR3 DNA: TGTGCCAGCGCGCGGTGGACCGTGAACACTGAAGCTTTCTTT. This translates into CASARWTVNTEAFF. This chain uses TRBV2 with TRBJ1-1, with D hard to call. This CDR3 has 14 residues. Germline-derived CDR1 and CDR2 are SNHLY and FYNNEI. Trimming left V 8 bases short and J 0 bases short, with 13 bases between.

The chain has TRBV27 and TRBJ1-5; D possibly corresponds to TRBD1 (5 bases). V lost 4 bases and J lost 4, with 17 bases in between. The germline gives CDR1 MNHEY, CDR2 SMNVEV (reference sequence). The CDR3 runs to 16 residues. The CDR3 is CASSSDGTASNQPQHF. In nucleotides, the CDR3 is TGTGCCAGCAGTTCTGACGGGACTGCGTCGAATCAGCCCCAGCATTTT.

The rearrangement links TRBV18 to TRBJ2-3, with TRBD2 matching 7 bases. J was trimmed by 0 bases and V by 5 bases; bases with no gene match: 5. The CDR3 loop spans 15 amino acids. Germline CDR1 reads KGHSH; CDR2 reads LQKENI. In nucleotides, the CDR3 is TGTGCCAGCTCATCCCGAGCGGGGAGCACAGATACGCAGTATTTT. Translated: CASSSRAGSTDTQYF.

The chain carries TRBV5-5 and TRBJ1-1; 7 positions agree with TRBD1. Germline trimming cut 4 bases from V and 4 bases from J; bases unmatched to any gene: 7. Per germline, CDR1 SGHKS and CDR2 YYEKEE (reference sequence). This CDR3 has 14 amino acids. The CDR3 sequence: CASSGRQGSTEAFF. As DNA, the CDR3 is TGTGCCAGCAGCGGGAGACAGGGATCCACTGAAGCTTTCTTT. The whole variable domain, filled in from reference TRBV5-5 and TRBJ1-1, reads DAGVTQSPTHLIKTRGQQVTLRCSPISGHKSVSWYQQVLGQGPQFIFQYYEKEERGRGNFPDRFSARQFPNYSSELNVNALLLGDSALYLCASSGRQGSTEAFFGQGTRLTVV.

The chain has TRBV4-1 and TRBJ1-1; the match to TRBD1 covers 8 bases. The J segment lost 7 bases and the V segment lost 4 bases, leaving 11 bases of the junction unmatched. There are 15 residues in the CDR3. CDR1 is MGHRA, CDR2 YSYEKL, per germline. In DNA form, the CDR3 reads TGCGCCAGCAGCCGTACTAGGACAGGGAGGAGTGAAGCTTTCTTT. Its protein is CASSRTRTGRSEAFF.

The CDR3 loop is CATSQGAYSNQPQHF. CDR3 in DNA: TGTGCCACCTCACAGGGGGCGTATAGCAATCAGCCCCAGCATTTT. The rearrangement joins TRBV25-1 to TRBJ1-5, with TRBD1 identical over 9 bases. This CDR3 is built from 15 residues. Trimming took 10 bases from V and 0 from J; bases not matched to a gene: 7. Germline V gene sequence: CDR1 MGHDK, CDR2 SYGVNS.

For this clone: The sample contains more than one DNA sequence encoding this CDR3. In DNA form, the CDR3 reads TGCAGTGCGCGGGGCACAGATACGCAGTATTTT. It encodes CSARGTDTQYF. The chain combines TRBV20-1 with TRBJ2-3; TRBD2 might be the D (5 bases). Germline V gives CDR1 DFQATT, CDR2 SNEGSKA (reference sequence). V was pared by 6 bases and J by 1 base, with 5 bases between. CDR3 length: 11 residues.

CDR3 nucleotides: TGTGCCAGCAGCTACGGAATAGGGACTAATGAAAAACTGTTTTTT. This translates into CASSYGIGTNEKLFF. This chain uses TRBV2 with TRBJ1-4; no clear D. CDR3 length equals 15 residues. Trimming left V 6 bases short and J 2 bases short, with 13 bases between. Germline V gene data show CDR1 as SNHLY and CDR2 as FYNNEI.

The genes are TRBV12-5 and TRBJ2-5, with TRBD1 identical over 9 bases. V lost 6 bases to trimming and J lost 4 bases; unmatched junction nucleotides: 9. This CDR3 region has 15 residues. CDR1 and CDR2 (germline): LGHNT, FRNRAP. CDR3 coding DNA: TGTGCTAGTGGGCCTTTCCCGGGACAGGGAGAGACCCAGTACTTC. Translation: CASGPFPGQGETQYF.

The chain joins TRBV28 to TRBJ1-1; 9 bases fit TRBD1. Germline CDR1 reads MDHEN; CDR2 reads SYDVKM. There are 13 residues in the CDR3. V dropped 5 bases and J dropped 4; count of bases not matched to a gene: 2. CDR3 sequence reads: CASSLDRGTEAFF. For the CDR3, the DNA is TGTGCCAGCAGTCTGGACAGGGGCACTGAAGCTTTCTTT.

V and J are TRBV5-1 and TRBJ2-3; 8 bases match TRBD1. The CDR3 is 17 residues long. Germline V CDR1 and CDR2: SGHRS, YFSETQ. V was clipped by 3 bases and J by 7 bases; unmatched bases: 16. The CDR3 spells CASSSSRWDRMRHTQYF. The CDR3 DNA reads as TGCGCCAGCAGCTCCTCCCGCTGGGACAGGATGAGACATACGCAGTATTTT.

The V gene is TRBV4-3, the J gene TRBJ1-3, with TRBD1 as a possible D gene (5 bases). This CDR3 is 15 amino acids long. Deletions cut 4 bases from V and 0 bases from J, with 10 bases between. Per the germline V gene, CDR1 is LGHNA and CDR2 is YSLEER. In nucleotides, the CDR3 is TGCGCCAGCAGCCCAGACAGAGCCTCTGGAAACACCATATATTTT. Encoded protein: CASSPDRASGNTIYF.